These 21 T cell receptor beta chains were all obtained from the same sample, sequenced in a study of response to subunit inactivated influenza vaccine (dated by TCRdb to the late 2010s). The method was RT-PCR. Sequencing instrument: Illumina HiSeq 2500. Using fastp at Q25 and MiXCR, TCRdb reprocessed the public reads and kept productive beta chains. Identical CDR3 proteins give one entry, which carries the most common genes and DNA. In all, the sample holds about 500,000 distinct CDR3 sequences, and about 17% of those were seen once. The ten largest account for roughly 3.1% of the sample. The sample here was CD4+ T cells sorted from PBMCs, taken less than 30 months after vaccination. These receptors came from a man between 50 and 75 years old who received an inactivated influenza vaccine. Donor details come from another sample of the same person, matched by shared clones.

This clonotype was seen at least ten times. CDR3 coding DNA: TGTGCCAGCAGTCGACCACGCGTCTCCTACGAGCAGTACTTC. Its translation: CASSRPRVSYEQYF. This chain links TRBV12-3 or TRBV12-4 with TRBJ2-7; D is unclear. V dropped 5 bases and J dropped 0 bases, with 11 bases sitting between them. The CDR3 loop spans 14 amino acids.

This clonotype was observed at least ten times. The V and J genes are TRBV29-1 and TRBJ2-3, with D tentatively TRBD1 or TRBD2 (5 bases each). Germline CDR1 reads SQVTM; CDR2 reads ANQGSEA. There are 13 residues in the CDR3. V was cut by 7 bases and J by 5 bases, with 16 bases left in between. The CDR3 loop reads CSARDGTIDTQYF. CDR3 DNA sequence: TGCAGCGCCCGGGACGGGACGATAGATACGCAGTATTTT.

DNA of the CDR3: TGTGCCAGCAGCCAGAGCGGACTAGCGGGGCCAGCCGGGGAGCTGTTTTTT. It is translated as CASSQSGLAGPAGELFF. This chain uses TRBV4-2 with TRBJ2-2; 12 positions agree with TRBD2. Germline trimming cut 3 bases from V and 6 bases from J; bases unmatched to any gene: 8. This CDR3 comprises 17 residues. From germline, CDR1 is LGHNA and CDR2 YNFKEQ.

This clonotype was found a few times. The V gene is TRBV15, the J gene TRBJ1-2; 9 nucleotides agree with TRBD1. CDR3 size: 15 residues. V was clipped by 5 bases and J by 8 bases; unmatched bases: 12. Germline CDR1 LNHNV, CDR2 YYDKDF (reference sequence). CDR3 sequence reads: CATSGFTGGSEGYTF. In DNA, the CDR3 is TGTGCCACCAGCGGGTTCACAGGGGGCTCGGAAGGCTACACCTTC.

This chain connects TRBV20-1 to TRBJ2-2; unclear D gene. V shed 0 bases and J shed 2 bases, with 4 bases lying between them. The V gene's germline CDR1 is DFQATT and CDR2 SNEGSKA (reference sequence). The CDR3 loop spans 13 amino acids. CDR3 nucleotide sequence: TGCAGTGCTAGAGATGCCAACACCGGGGAGCTGTTTTTT. Protein: CSARDANTGELFF.

This clonotype was seen a few times. The chain links TRBV4-2 to TRBJ1-6; D uncertain. The CDR3 extends over 13 amino acids. V was shortened by 3 bases and J by 8 bases, with 8 bases between the two germline ends. Looked up from germline, CDR1 is LGHNA and CDR2 is YNFKEQ. The CDR3 here is CASSQGYDSPLHF. The CDR3 DNA reads as TGTGCCAGCAGCCAGGGGTATGATTCACCCCTCCACTTT.

The V and J genes are TRBV20-1 and TRBJ2-3; possible D gene TRBD2, 5 bases. CDR1 DFQATT and CDR2 SNEGSKA come from the germline V gene (reference sequence). This CDR3 is built from 14 residues. Trimming left V 5 bases short and J 2 bases short, with 14 bases between. The CDR3 nucleotides are TGCAGTGCTTTCCAGCGGCCTGTCACAGATACGCAGTATTTT. Its protein is CSAFQRPVTDTQYF.

This sequence joins TRBV4-3 and TRBJ2-7; the D is unclear. The CDR3 totals 12 residues. CDR1 and CDR2 from the germline V gene are LGHNA and YSLEER. V lost 0 bases to trimming and J lost 4 bases, with 4 bases between them. CDR3: CASSQDKYEQYF. The DNA for the CDR3 is TGCGCCAGCAGCCAAGATAAGTACGAGCAGTACTTC.

This clonotype came up a few times. The V and J genes are TRBV10-3 and TRBJ2-7; D might be TRBD2 (6 bases). Looked up from germline, CDR1 is ENHRY and CDR2 is SYGVKD. Trimming pared 10 bases from V and 7 bases from J, leaving 17 bases between. The CDR3 has 12 residues. The CDR3 sequence: CATTRDLGEQYF. CDR3 bases: TGTGCCACCACACGGGACTTGGGGGAGCAGTACTTC.

The V and J genes are TRBV6-2 or TRBV6-3 and TRBJ2-2; weak D call: TRBD1 (7 bases). The V end was cut by 4 bases, the J end by 7 bases, with 31 bases between. Per germline, CDR1 MNHEY and CDR2 SVGEGT. This CDR3 region has 20 residues. This CDR3 reads CASSSRQGGRGERRIGELFF. The DNA of the CDR3 is TGTGCCAGCAGTTCCCGACAGGGAGGAAGGGGGGAAAGGAGGATCGGGGAGCTGTTTTTT.

The V call is TRBV7-9, the J call TRBJ2-7, with TRBD2 matching over 7 bases. Trimming cost V 1 base and J 2 bases; bases outside gene matches: 8. The CDR3 is 16 residues long. Germline loops: CDR1 SEHNR, CDR2 FQNEAQ (reference sequence). CDR3: CASSLEIRGGAYEQYF. The CDR3 nucleotides read TGTGCCAGCAGCTTAGAAATTCGGGGAGGGGCCTACGAGCAGTACTTC.

This clonotype was recorded a few times. The chain combines TRBV29-1 with TRBJ2-7; possible D gene TRBD1, 5 bases. The V gene lost 3 bases and the J gene lost 3 bases, with 18 bases spanning the gap. The CDR3 is 15 residues long. Germline V lookup: CDR1 SQVTM, CDR2 ANQGSEA. The CDR3 sequence is CSVEMAAGPLYEQYF. The CDR3 DNA reads TGCAGCGTTGAGATGGCGGCAGGGCCACTCTACGAGCAGTACTTC.

This clonotype showed up just a few times. The DNA of the CDR3 is TGTGCCTCTCTGGGGGGACTGGAGGCCTACGAGCAGTACTTC. As protein: CASLGGLEAYEQYF. The chain has TRBV10-3 and TRBJ2-7; D is possibly TRBD2 (6 bases). V was shortened by 11 bases and J by 2 bases, with 19 bases between the two germline ends. The germline CDR1 and CDR2 sequences are ENHRY and SYGVKD. The CDR3 sequence is 14 residues long.

The gene calls are TRBV29-1 and TRBJ2-1, with 11 bases aligning to TRBD1. Germline lookup yields CDR1 SQVTM and CDR2 ANQGSEA. CDR3 length: 12 residues. The CDR3 region has the DNA TGCAGGGCCGGGACAGGGGGCAATGAGCAGTTCTTC. Translating gives CRAGTGGNEQFF.

This clonotype has a handful of counts. The V call is TRBV5-1, the J call TRBJ2-2; D gene unclear. The V end was cut by 5 bases, the J end by 5 bases, with 10 bases between. From germline, CDR1 is SGHRS and CDR2 YFSETQ. The CDR3 runs to 13 residues. Here the CDR3 DNA reads TGCGCCAGCAGGCTGACATTTACCGGGGAGCTGTTTTTT. It is translated as CASRLTFTGELFF. Variable domain in full (rest from reference TRBV5-1 and TRBJ2-2): KAGVTQTPRYLIKTRGQQVTLSCSPISGHRSVSWYQQTPGQGLQFLFEYFSETQRNKGNFPGRFSGRQFSNSRSEMNVSTLELGDSALYLCASRLTFTGELFFGEGSRLTVL.

The chain links TRBV20-1 to TRBJ2-4; D possibly corresponds to TRBD2 (6 bases). Germline assignment: CDR1 DFQATT and CDR2 SNEGSKA (reference sequence). The CDR3 sequence is 13 residues long. Trimming cost V 6 bases and J 6 bases, with 15 bases left between them. CDR3 amino acids: CSAQQVGRNIQYF. The DNA of the CDR3 is TGCAGTGCCCAGCAGGTCGGGAGAAACATTCAGTACTTC.

This clonotype occurred a few times. This chain connects TRBV6-2 or TRBV6-3 to TRBJ2-3; D possibly uses TRBD1 or TRBD2 (5 bases each). Germline lookup yields CDR1 MNHEY and CDR2 SVGEGT. Trimming shortened V by 5 bases and J by 2 bases, and 20 bases separated the two germline ends. This CDR3 is built from 17 residues. Here the CDR3 DNA reads TGTGCCAGCAGTCTCACTAGTTGGGGACGGCTCACAGATACGCAGTATTTT. It is translated as CASSLTSWGRLTDTQYF.

This clonotype was counted a few times. The chain employs TRBV4-2 and TRBJ2-7; 7 nucleotides line up with TRBD1. Germline V CDR1 and CDR2: LGHNA, YNFKEQ. The CDR3 loop spans 15 amino acids. After removal of 1 base from V and 0 bases from J, the junction contained 3 bases not matched to a gene. The CDR3 DNA sequence: TGTGCCAGCAGCCAAGCGGACAGGCTCTCCTACGAGCAGTACTTC. The encoded protein is CASSQADRLSYEQYF.

This clonotype was picked up a small number of times. This chain connects TRBV2 to TRBJ1-5, with 7 bases that match TRBD1. Unmatched junction bases numbered 3, after V lost 0 bases and J lost 7 bases. CDR3 size: 14 residues. Per the germline V gene, CDR1 is SNHLY and CDR2 is FYNNEI. CDR3 in amino acids: CASSEALQGQPQHF. In DNA form, the CDR3 reads TGTGCCAGCAGTGAAGCCTTACAGGGGCAGCCCCAGCATTTT.

There are a few counts of this clonotype. This chain uses TRBV3-1 with TRBJ1-5; D is possibly TRBD1 (5 bases). Per the germline V gene, CDR1 is LGHDT and CDR2 is YNNKEL (reference sequence). V lost 1 base and J lost 2, with 9 bases in between. CDR3 length equals 15 residues. CDR3 sequence reads: CASSQAGGGNQPQHF. CDR3 in DNA: TGTGCCAGCAGCCAAGCGGGGGGTGGCAATCAGCCCCAGCATTTT.

This rearrangement joins TRBV2 to TRBJ2-5; TRBD2 agrees at 7 bases. The CDR3 is made up of 14 amino acids. The germline gives CDR1 SNHLY, CDR2 FYNNEI. With 5 bases clipped from V and 0 bases from J, the junction kept 3 bases outside the gene matches. This CDR3 reads CASSKGTNQETQYF. The CDR3 DNA reads as TGTGCCAGCAGTAAAGGGACTAACCAAGAGACCCAGTACTTC.